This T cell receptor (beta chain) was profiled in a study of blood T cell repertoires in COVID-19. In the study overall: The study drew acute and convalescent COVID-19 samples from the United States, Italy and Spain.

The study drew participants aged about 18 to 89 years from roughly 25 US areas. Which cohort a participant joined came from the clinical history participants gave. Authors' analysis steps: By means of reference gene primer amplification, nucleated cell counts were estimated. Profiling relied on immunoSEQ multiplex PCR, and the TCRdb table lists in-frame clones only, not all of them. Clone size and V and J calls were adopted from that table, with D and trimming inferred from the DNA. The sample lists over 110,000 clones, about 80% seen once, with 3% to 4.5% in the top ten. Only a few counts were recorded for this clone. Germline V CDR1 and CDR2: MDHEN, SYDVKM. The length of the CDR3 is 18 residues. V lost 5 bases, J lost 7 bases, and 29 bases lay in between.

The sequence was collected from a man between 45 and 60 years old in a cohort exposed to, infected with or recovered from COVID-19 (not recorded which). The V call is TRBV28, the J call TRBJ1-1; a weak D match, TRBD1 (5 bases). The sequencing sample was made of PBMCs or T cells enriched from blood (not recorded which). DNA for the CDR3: TGTGCCAGCAGTGATCCCTCTGGCTCGAAGGGGAACGGTCTTGAAGCTTTCTTT. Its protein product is CASSDPSGSKGNGLEAFF.